The present entry profiles one T cell receptor (beta chain) with its context. No antigen is known for it. This CDR3 spans 20 amino acids. The PCR used 60 Vbeta and 13 Jbeta primers. Here immunoSEQ multiplex PCR was the method, and the copy in TCRdb shows in-frame clones only, minus some. The table shows roughly 190,000 clones, with 87% occurring only once. This sample is drawn from a study of cytomegalovirus exposure and HLA in healthy donors. Whole-study results and caveats: Earlier analysis looked at TCR beta V segments, and most were productive about 87% or about 30% of the time.

The chain combines TRBV21-1 with TRBJ2-2; the table's TRBD2 call for D was not verified on the DNA. TRBV21-1 is a listed pseudogene. The TCR comes from a boy aged 2 to 10 in good health and CMV-seronegative. The sequenced sample was PBMCs. The CDR3 DNA is TGTGCCAGCATCACGCTTAGTGGGGAGCGGGGGAATTATGACACCGGGGAGCTGTTTTTT. This encodes CASITLSGERGNYDTGELFF.